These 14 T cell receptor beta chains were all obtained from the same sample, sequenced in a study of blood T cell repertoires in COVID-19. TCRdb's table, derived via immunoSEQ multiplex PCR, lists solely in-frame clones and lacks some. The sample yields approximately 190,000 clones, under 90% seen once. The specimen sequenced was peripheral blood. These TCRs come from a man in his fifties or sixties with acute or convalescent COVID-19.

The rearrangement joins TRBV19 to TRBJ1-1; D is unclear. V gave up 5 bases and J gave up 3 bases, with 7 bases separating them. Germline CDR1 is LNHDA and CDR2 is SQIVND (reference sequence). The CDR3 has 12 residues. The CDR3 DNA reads TGTGCCAGTAGTCGGGAGTACACTGAAGCTTTCTTT. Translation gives CASSREYTEAFF.

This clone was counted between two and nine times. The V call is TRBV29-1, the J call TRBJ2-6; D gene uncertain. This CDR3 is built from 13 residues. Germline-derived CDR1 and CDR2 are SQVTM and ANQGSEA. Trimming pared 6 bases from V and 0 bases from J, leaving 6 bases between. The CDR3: CSVWSSGANVLTF. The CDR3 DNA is TGCAGCGTGTGGAGCTCTGGGGCCAACGTCCTGACTTTC.

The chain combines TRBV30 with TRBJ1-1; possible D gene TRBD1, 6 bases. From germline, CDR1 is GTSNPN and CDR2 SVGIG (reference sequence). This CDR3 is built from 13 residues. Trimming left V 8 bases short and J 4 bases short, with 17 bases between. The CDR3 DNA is TGTGCCGGGTCAGGGGTTGGGAGCACTGAAGCTTTCTTT. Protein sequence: CAGSGVGSTEAFF.

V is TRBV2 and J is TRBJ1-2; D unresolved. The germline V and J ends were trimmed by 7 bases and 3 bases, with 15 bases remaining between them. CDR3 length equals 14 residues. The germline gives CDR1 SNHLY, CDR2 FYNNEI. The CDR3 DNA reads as TGTGCCAGCACTATCGAAGAAACCTACTATGGCTACACCTTC. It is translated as CASTIEETYYGYTF.

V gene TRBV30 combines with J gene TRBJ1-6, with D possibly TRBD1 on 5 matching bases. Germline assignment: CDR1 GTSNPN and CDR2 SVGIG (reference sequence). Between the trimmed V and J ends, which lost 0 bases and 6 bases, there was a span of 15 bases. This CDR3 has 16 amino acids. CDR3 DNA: TGTGCCTGGAGTGTACCAGGGAAATTTCTTAATTCACCCCTCCACTTT. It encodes CAWSVPGKFLNSPLHF.

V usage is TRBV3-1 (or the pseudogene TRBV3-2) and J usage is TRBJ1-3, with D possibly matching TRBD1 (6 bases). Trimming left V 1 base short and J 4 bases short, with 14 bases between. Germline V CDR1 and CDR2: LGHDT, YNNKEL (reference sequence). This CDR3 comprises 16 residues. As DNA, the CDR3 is TGTGCCAGCAGCCAAGGGGACACCGGGGCAGGAAACACCATATATTTT. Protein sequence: CASSQGDTGAGNTIYF.

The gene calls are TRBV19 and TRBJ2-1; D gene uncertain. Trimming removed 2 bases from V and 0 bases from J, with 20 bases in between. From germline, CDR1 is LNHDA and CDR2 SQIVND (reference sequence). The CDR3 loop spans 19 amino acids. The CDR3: CASSILPSSFGSSYNEQFF. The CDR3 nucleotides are TGTGCCAGTAGTATACTCCCTAGTTCCTTCGGAAGCTCCTACAATGAGCAGTTCTTC. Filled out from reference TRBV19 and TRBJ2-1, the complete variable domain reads DGGITQSPKYLFRKEGQNVTLSCEQNLNHDAMYWYRQDPGQGLRLIYYSQIVNDFQKGDIAEGYSVSREKKESFPLTVTSAQKNPTAFYLCASSILPSSFGSSYNEQFFGPGTRLTVL.

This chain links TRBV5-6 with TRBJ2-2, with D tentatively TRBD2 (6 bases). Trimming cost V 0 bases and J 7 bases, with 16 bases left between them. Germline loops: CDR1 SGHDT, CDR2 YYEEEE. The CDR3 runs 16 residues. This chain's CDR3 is CASSLEEGSVFGELFF. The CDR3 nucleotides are TGTGCCAGCAGCTTGGAGGAGGGGAGTGTCTTCGGGGAGCTGTTTTTT.

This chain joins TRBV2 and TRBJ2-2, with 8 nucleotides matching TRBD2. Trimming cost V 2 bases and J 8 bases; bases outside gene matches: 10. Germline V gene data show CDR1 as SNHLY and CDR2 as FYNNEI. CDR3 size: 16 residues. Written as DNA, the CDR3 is TGTGCCAGCAGTGAATTCCTAGCGGGCACGGGGGGGGAGCTGTTTTTT. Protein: CASSEFLAGTGGELFF.

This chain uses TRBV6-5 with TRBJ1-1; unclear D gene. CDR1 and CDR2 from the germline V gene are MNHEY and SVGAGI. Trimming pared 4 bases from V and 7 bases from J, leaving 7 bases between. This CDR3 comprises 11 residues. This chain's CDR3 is CASSWGGEAFF. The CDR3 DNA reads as TGTGCCAGCAGTTGGGGAGGTGAAGCTTTCTTT.

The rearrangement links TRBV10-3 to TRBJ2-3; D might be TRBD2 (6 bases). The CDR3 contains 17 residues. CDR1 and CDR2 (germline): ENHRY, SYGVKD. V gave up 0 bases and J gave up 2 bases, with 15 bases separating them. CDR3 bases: TGTGCCATCAGTGAGTCGTGGAGCGGGCCCTCCACAGATACGCAGTATTTT. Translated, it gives CAISESWSGPSTDTQYF.

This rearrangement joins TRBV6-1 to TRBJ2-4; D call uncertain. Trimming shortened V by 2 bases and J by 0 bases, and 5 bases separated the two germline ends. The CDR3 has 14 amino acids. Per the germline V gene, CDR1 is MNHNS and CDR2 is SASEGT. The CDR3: CASSERGAKNIQYF. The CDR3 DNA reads TGTGCCAGCAGTGAACGCGGAGCCAAAAACATTCAGTACTTC.

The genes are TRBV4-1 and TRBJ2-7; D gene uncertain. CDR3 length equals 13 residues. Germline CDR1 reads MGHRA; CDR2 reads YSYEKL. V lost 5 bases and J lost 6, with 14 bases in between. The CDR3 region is CASSEAPSFEQYF. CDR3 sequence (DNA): TGCGCCAGCAGCGAAGCCCCTAGTTTCGAGCAGTACTTC.

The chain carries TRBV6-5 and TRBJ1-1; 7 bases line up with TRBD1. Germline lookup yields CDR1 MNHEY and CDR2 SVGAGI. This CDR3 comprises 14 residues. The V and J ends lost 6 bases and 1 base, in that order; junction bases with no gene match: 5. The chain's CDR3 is CASRLGQANTEAFF. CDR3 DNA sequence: TGTGCCAGCAGACTCGGACAGGCGAACACTGAAGCTTTCTTT.